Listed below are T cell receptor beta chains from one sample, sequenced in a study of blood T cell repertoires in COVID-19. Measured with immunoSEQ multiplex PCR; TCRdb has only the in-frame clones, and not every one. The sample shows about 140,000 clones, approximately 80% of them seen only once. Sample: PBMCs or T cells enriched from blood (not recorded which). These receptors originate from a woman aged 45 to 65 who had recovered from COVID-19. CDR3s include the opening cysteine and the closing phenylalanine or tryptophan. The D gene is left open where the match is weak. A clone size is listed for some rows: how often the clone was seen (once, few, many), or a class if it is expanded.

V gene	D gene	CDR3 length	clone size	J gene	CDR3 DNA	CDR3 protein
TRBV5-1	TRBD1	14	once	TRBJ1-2	TGCGCCAGCAGCCTGGACAGGATAGGGTATGGCTACACCTTC	CASSLDRIGYGYTF
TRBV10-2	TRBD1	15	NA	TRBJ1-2	TGCGCCAGCACCGGGACAGGGCTGGGGGACTATGGCTACACCTTC	CASTGTGLGDYGYTF
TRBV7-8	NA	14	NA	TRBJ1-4	TGTGCCAGCAGCTTACGATATACGGGAGAAAAACTGTTTTTT	CASSLRYTGEKLFF
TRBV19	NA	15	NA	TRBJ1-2	TGTGCCAGTAGCGAAACGTGGGCATCTAACTATGGCTACACCTTC	CASSETWASNYGYTF
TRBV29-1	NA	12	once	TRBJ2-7	TGCAGCGCAGGGGGGGGCGGCGACGAGCAGTACTTC	CSAGGGGDEQYF
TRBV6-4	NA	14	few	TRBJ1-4	TGTGCCAGCAGTGAAGAGGGCGCGGGTGAAAAACTGTTTTTT	CASSEEGAGEKLFF
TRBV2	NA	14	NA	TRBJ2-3	TGTGCCGGGTCATTGGGCCTTAGCACAGATACGCAGTATTTT	CAGSLGLSTDTQYF
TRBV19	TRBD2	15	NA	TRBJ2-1	TGTGCCAGTAGTAGACTAGCGGGGGGGTACAGTGAGCAGTTCTTC	CASSRLAGGYSEQFF
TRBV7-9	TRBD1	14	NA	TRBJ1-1	TGTGCCAGCAGGTTAGACAGGGGGAACACTGAAGCTTTCTTT	CASRLDRGNTEAFF
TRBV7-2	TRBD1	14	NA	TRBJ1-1	TGTGCCAGCAGCTTAGGGACAGGGGCCACTGAAGCTTTCTTT	CASSLGTGATEAFF